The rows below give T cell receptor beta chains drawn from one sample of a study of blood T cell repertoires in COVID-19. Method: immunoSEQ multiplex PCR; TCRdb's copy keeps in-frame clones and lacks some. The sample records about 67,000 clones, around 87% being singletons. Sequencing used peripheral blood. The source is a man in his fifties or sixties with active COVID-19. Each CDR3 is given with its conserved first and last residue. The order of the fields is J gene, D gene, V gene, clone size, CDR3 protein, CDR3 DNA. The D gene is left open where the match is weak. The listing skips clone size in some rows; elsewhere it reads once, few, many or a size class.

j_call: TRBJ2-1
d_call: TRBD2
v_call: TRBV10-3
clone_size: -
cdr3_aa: CAISPTSGRDPSYNEQFF
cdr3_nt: TGTGCCATCAGTCCGACTAGCGGGAGGGATCCTTCCTACAATGAGCAGTTCTTC

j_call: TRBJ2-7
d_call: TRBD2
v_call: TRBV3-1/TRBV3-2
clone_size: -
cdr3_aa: CASSQVGGGGEQYF
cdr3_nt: TGTGCCAGCAGCCAAGTGGGGGGGGGAGGCGAGCAGTACTTC

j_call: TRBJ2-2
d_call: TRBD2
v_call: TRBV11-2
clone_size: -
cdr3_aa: CASSLELGLAGGLNTGELFF
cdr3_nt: TGTGCCAGCAGCTTAGAACTGGGACTAGCGGGGGGATTAAACACCGGGGAGCTGTTTTTT

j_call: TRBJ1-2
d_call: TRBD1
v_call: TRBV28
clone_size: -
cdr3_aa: CASRYPGQGPSGGYTF
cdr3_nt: TGTGCCAGCAGGTACCCGGGACAGGGCCCCTCGGGAGGCTACACCTTC

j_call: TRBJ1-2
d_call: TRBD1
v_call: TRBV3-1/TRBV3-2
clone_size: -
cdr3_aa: CASSESGGFNYGYTF
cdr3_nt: TGTGCCAGCAGCGAGTCAGGGGGGTTTAACTATGGCTACACCTTC

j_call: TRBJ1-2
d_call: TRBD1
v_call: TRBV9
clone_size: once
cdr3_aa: CASSGQLDRVYGYTF
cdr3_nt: TGTGCCAGCAGCGGCCAACTAGACAGGGTTTATGGCTACACCTTC

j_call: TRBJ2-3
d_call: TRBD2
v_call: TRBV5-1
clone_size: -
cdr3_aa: CASSLAVASGTTDTQYF
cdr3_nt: TGCGCCAGCAGCTTGGCGGTGGCTAGCGGGACGACAGATACGCAGTATTTT

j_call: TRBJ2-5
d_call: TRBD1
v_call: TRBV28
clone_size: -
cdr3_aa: CASSLGQGETQYF
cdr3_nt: TGTGCCAGCAGTCTAGGACAGGGAGAGACCCAGTACTTC

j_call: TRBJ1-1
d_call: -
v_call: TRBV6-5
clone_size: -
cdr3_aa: CASSRARTVGTEAFF
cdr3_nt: TGTGCCAGCAGTCGGGCTCGGACAGTGGGGACTGAAGCTTTCTTT

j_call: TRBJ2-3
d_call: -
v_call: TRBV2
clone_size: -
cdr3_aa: CASSEPTGITDTQYF
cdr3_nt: TGTGCCAGCAGCGAACCGACAGGAATCACAGATACGCAGTATTTT

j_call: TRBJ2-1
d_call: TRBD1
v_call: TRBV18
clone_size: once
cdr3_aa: CASSPGTGDNEQFF
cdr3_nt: TGTGCCAGCTCACCTGGGACAGGGGACAATGAGCAGTTCTTC

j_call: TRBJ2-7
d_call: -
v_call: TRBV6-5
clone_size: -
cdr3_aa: CASRRQDRREQYF
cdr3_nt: TGTGCCAGCAGAAGACAGGACAGACGAGAGCAGTACTTC

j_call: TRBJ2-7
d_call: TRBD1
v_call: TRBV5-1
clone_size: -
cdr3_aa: CASSAIQGAGTYEQYF
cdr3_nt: TGCGCCAGCAGCGCTATACAGGGGGCGGGGACCTACGAGCAGTACTTC

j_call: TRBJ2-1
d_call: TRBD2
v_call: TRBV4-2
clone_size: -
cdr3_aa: CASSQGVASGRFWNEQFF
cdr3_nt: TGTGCCAGCAGCCAAGGGGTGGCTAGCGGGAGATTTTGGAATGAGCAGTTCTTC

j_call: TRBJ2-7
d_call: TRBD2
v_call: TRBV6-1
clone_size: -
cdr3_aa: CASSEFSGDYSEQYF
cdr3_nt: TGTGCCAGCAGTGAATTTAGCGGGGACTACTCCGAGCAGTACTTC

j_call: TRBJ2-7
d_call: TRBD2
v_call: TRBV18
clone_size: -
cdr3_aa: CASSPRRGDSYEQYF
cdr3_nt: TGTGCCAGCTCGCCCCGCCGGGGGGACTCCTACGAGCAGTACTTC

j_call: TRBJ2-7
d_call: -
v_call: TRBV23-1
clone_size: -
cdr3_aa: CASSQYAVTSSYEQYF
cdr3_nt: TGCGCCAGCAGTCAATACGCGGTTACCAGCTCCTACGAGCAGTACTTC

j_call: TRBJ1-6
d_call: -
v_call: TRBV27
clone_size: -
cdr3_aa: CASRLARGSSSPLHF
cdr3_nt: TGTGCCAGCCGGCTTGCACGAGGTAGTAGTTCACCCCTCCACTTT

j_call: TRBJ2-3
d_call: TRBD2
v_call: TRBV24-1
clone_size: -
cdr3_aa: CATSDSSGMKDTQYF
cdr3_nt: TGTGCCACCAGTGATTCTAGCGGGATGAAAGATACGCAGTATTTT

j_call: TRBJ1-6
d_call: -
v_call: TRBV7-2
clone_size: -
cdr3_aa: CASSLAGGWRSPLHF
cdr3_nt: TGTGCCAGCAGCTTAGCGGGGGGGTGGCGTTCACCCCTCCACTTT

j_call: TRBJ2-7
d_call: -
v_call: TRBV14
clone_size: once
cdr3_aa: CASSQDMGGSLYEQYF
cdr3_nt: TGTGCCAGCAGCCAAGATATGGGAGGTAGTCTATACGAGCAGTACTTC

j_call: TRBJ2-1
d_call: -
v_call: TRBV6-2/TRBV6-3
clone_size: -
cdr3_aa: CASSYSPRGGGNRDYNEQFF
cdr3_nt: TGTGCCAGCAGTTACTCCCCCCGTGGTGGGGGGAACCGAGACTACAATGAGCAGTTCTTC